These T cell receptor beta chains were read from a single sample in a study of CD8+CD57+ T cells in acquired aplastic anemia. TCRdb ran MiXCR on the reads and lists one entry per CDR3 protein. The table lists just over 400,000 distinct CDR3 sequences, 65% to 80% of them singletons. Input material: sorted CD4+, CD8+, or CD8+CD57+ T cells (not recorded which) from PBMCs. These receptors all come from a human donor in good health, serving as a control. Each CDR3 is given with its conserved first and last residue. A D gene is named only where the DNA matches it firmly. Clone size is shown for a subset of rows, as once, few, many or a class of expanded clone.

>-|TRBD2|TRBJ2-7|TRBV10-3
CAISDGTSGRVSYEQYF
TGTGCCATCAGTGACGGGACTAGCGGGCGAGTAAGTTACGAGCAGTACTTC
>few|-|TRBJ1-6|TRBV7-2
CASSLNRVKASPLHF
TGTGCCAGCAGCTTAAACAGGGTGAAGGCTTCACCCCTCCACTTT
>-|-|TRBJ2-1|TRBV9
CDSSFYICSATLSGGQNNEQFF
-
>-|-|TRBJ2-7|TRBV7-2
CASSLDIAPAPAFF
TGTGCCAGCAGCCTAGACATCGCCCCAGCCCCAGCATTCTTC
>-|-|TRBJ2-1|TRBV20-1
CSARDRGWEQFF
TGCAGTGCTAGAGACAGGGGATGGGAGCAGTTCTTC
>-|TRBD2|TRBJ2-2|TRBV7-8
CASSLGLAGAFTGELFF
TGTGCCAGCAGCTTAGGACTAGCGGGGGCATTCACCGGGGAGCTGTTTTTT
>few|-|TRBJ2-7|TRBV5-5
CATSRERESYEQYF
TGTGCCACCAGCAGAGAGAGAGAGTCCTACGAGCAGTACTTC
>many|-|TRBJ1-2|TRBV6-6
CASSQDGNYGYTF
TGTGCCAGCAGTCAGGACGGGAACTATGGCTACACCTTC
>-|-|TRBJ1-5|TRBV7-9
CASSLAGTASYQQF
TGTGCCAGCAGCCTCGCGGGGACCGCTTCCTACCAGCAGTTT
>few|-|TRBJ2-7|TRBV29-1
CSVEVGGGSYEQYF
TGCAGCGTTGAGGTTGGCGGAGGCTCCTACGAGCAGTACTTC
>-|TRBD2|TRBJ2-5|TRBV20-1
CSAKLAGGPGTQYF
TGCAGTGCAAAACTAGCGGGGGGGCCAGGGACCCAGTACTTC
>-|-|TRBJ2-5|TRBV7-2
CASSLGLGVETQYF
TGTGCCAGCAGCTTAGGCCTAGGCGTAGAGACCCAGTACTTC
>-|TRBD2|TRBJ2-1|TRBV4-2
CASSQDPDGGGSYNEQFF
TGTGCCAGCAGCCAAGATCCAGACGGGGGGGGCTCCTACAATGAGCAGTTCTTC
>many|-|TRBJ2-2|TRBV7-9
CASSSSRNTGELFF
TGTGCCAGCAGTTCGAGCAGGAACACCGGGGAGCTGTTTTTT
>few|-|TRBJ1-2|TRBV24-1
CATSDLSRYYGYTF
TGTGCCACCAGTGATTTGAGCAGATACTATGGCTACACCTTC
>many|TRBD1|TRBJ2-1|TRBV7-6
CASSQPGQGAHEQFF
TGTGCCAGCAGCCAACCGGGACAGGGGGCACATGAGCAGTTCTTC
>-|-|TRBJ1-6|TRBV7-2
CASSFPGSYPPLHF
TGTGCCAGCAGCTTTCCAGGGAGTTATCCGCCCCTCCACTTT
>-|-|TRBJ1-1|TRBV29-1
CSAELIGESEDFF
TGCAGCGCAGAGCTTATTGGGGAATCTGAAGATTTCTTC
>few|TRBD2|TRBJ2-7|TRBV2
CASNLGGLSSYEQYF
TGTGCCAGCAATCTCGGGGGGTTGAGCTCCTACGAGCAGTACTTC
>-|-|TRBJ1-1|TRBV5-1
CASSWEQRREAFF
TGTGCCAGCAGCTGGGAACAGAGGAGGGAAGCTTTCTTT
>few|-|TRBJ1-2|TRBV7-2
CASSRARRTNYGYTF
TGTGCCAGCAGCCGTGCCCGACGAACTAACTATGGCTACACCTTC
>-|-|TRBJ1-2|TRBV20-1
CSARDRHSTGYTF
TGCAGTGCTAGAGATCGACACAGCACAGGGTACACCTTC
>-|-|TRBJ2-3|TRBV7-2
CASSFKVGRADPQYF
TGTGCCAGCAGCTTTAAAGTAGGGCGCGCGGATCCGCAGTATTTT
>many|-|TRBJ2-7|TRBV5-5
CASSTNPGDFSYEQYF
TGTGCCAGCAGCACGAACCCGGGGGACTTCTCCTACGAGCAGTACTTC
>-|TRBD1|TRBJ1-5|TRBV27
CASKAGQGNQPQHF
TGTGCCAGCAAGGCGGGACAGGGAAATCAGCCCCAGCATTTT
>once|-|TRBJ2-7|TRBV7-3
CASSFRSHGTSSTYF
TGTGCCAGCAGCTTCCGGTCCCACGGTACGAGCAGTACTTACTTC
>-|-|TRBJ2-1|TRBV5-1
CASSVIVKFNEQFF
TGCGCCAGCAGCGTGATCGTTAAGTTCAATGAGCAGTTCTTC
>-|-|TRBJ2-3|TRBV5-1
CASTLDGGYGTDTQYF
TGCGCCAGCACCCTAGACGGGGGCTACGGCACAGATACGCAGTATTTT
>once|-|TRBJ1-6|TRBV9
CASSLPANTPPHF
TGTGCCAGCAGCCTACCAGCAAATACACCCCCCCACTTT
>many|TRBD1|TRBJ1-4|TRBV5-1
CASSLGTGGATNEKLFF
TGCGCCAGCAGCTTGGGTACAGGGGGGGCAACTAATGAAAAACTGTTTTTT
>-|TRBD1|TRBJ1-2|TRBV20-1
CSASNHRGRCYTF
TGCAGTGCTAGTAATCACAGGGGTAGGTGCTACACCTTC
>many|-|TRBJ2-7|TRBV27
CASRSAGPGEQYF
TGTGCCAGCAGGTCCGCTGGACCTGGCGAGCAGTACTTC
>-|TRBD2|TRBJ2-7|TRBV20-1
CSAQRPSGRINEQYF
TGCAGTGCTCAGCGGCCTAGCGGGAGGATAAACGAGCAGTACTTC
>-|-|TRBJ2-1|TRBV10-2
CASSEVYNEQFF
TGCGCCAGCAGTGAGGTCTACAATGAGCAGTTCTTC
>-|-|TRBJ2-6|TRBV2
CASSEGGRANYGDNVLTF
TGTGCCAGCAGTGAAGGGGGCAGAGCTAACTATGGCGACAACGTCCTGACTTTC
>-|TRBD1|TRBJ2-5|TRBV29-1
CSARCTGDPRETQYF
TGCAGCGCTCGGTGCACAGGGGACCCTCGGGAGACCCAGTACTTC
>-|TRBD1|TRBJ2-3|TRBV12-3/TRBV12-4
CASSCMGQYTDTQYF
TGTGCCAGCAGCTGCATGGGACAGTACACAGATACGCAGTATTTT
>few|TRBD1|TRBJ1-3|TRBV19
CASSKGQGFFAGHTIYF
TGTGCCAGTAGTAAGGGACAGGGGTTCTTTGCTGGACACACCATATATTTT
>-|-|TRBJ1-1|TRBV9
CASSLGLMNTEAFF
TGTGCCAGCAGCTTAGGCTTAATGAACACTGAAGCTTTCTTT
>-|TRBD2|TRBJ2-7|TRBV20-1
CSARDGWGLAAYEQYF
TGCAGTGCTAGAGATGGTTGGGGACTAGCGGCCTACGAGCAGTACTTC
>-|TRBD2|TRBJ2-7|TRBV7-9
CASSLSGGVGEQYF
TGTGCCAGCAGCCTATCGGGGGGAGTGGGCGAGCAGTACTTC
>many|-|TRBJ2-1|TRBV5-8
CASSPGGVTAREQFF
TGTGCCAGCAGCCCAGGCGGGGTAACCGCCCGGGAGCAGTTCTTC
>many|-|TRBJ1-1|TRBV5-1
CASSPGHRDTEAFF
TGCGCCAGCAGCCCGGGACATCGGGACACTGAAGCTTTCTTT
>-|-|TRBJ1-4|TRBV11-2
CASSGYQGYEKLFF
TGTGCCAGCAGTGGATATCAAGGTTATGAAAAACTGTTTTTT
>-|TRBD2|TRBJ2-5|TRBV12-3/TRBV12-4
CASSLLAGERETQYF
TGTGCCAGCAGTTTACTAGCGGGGGAGCGGGAGACCCAGTACTTC